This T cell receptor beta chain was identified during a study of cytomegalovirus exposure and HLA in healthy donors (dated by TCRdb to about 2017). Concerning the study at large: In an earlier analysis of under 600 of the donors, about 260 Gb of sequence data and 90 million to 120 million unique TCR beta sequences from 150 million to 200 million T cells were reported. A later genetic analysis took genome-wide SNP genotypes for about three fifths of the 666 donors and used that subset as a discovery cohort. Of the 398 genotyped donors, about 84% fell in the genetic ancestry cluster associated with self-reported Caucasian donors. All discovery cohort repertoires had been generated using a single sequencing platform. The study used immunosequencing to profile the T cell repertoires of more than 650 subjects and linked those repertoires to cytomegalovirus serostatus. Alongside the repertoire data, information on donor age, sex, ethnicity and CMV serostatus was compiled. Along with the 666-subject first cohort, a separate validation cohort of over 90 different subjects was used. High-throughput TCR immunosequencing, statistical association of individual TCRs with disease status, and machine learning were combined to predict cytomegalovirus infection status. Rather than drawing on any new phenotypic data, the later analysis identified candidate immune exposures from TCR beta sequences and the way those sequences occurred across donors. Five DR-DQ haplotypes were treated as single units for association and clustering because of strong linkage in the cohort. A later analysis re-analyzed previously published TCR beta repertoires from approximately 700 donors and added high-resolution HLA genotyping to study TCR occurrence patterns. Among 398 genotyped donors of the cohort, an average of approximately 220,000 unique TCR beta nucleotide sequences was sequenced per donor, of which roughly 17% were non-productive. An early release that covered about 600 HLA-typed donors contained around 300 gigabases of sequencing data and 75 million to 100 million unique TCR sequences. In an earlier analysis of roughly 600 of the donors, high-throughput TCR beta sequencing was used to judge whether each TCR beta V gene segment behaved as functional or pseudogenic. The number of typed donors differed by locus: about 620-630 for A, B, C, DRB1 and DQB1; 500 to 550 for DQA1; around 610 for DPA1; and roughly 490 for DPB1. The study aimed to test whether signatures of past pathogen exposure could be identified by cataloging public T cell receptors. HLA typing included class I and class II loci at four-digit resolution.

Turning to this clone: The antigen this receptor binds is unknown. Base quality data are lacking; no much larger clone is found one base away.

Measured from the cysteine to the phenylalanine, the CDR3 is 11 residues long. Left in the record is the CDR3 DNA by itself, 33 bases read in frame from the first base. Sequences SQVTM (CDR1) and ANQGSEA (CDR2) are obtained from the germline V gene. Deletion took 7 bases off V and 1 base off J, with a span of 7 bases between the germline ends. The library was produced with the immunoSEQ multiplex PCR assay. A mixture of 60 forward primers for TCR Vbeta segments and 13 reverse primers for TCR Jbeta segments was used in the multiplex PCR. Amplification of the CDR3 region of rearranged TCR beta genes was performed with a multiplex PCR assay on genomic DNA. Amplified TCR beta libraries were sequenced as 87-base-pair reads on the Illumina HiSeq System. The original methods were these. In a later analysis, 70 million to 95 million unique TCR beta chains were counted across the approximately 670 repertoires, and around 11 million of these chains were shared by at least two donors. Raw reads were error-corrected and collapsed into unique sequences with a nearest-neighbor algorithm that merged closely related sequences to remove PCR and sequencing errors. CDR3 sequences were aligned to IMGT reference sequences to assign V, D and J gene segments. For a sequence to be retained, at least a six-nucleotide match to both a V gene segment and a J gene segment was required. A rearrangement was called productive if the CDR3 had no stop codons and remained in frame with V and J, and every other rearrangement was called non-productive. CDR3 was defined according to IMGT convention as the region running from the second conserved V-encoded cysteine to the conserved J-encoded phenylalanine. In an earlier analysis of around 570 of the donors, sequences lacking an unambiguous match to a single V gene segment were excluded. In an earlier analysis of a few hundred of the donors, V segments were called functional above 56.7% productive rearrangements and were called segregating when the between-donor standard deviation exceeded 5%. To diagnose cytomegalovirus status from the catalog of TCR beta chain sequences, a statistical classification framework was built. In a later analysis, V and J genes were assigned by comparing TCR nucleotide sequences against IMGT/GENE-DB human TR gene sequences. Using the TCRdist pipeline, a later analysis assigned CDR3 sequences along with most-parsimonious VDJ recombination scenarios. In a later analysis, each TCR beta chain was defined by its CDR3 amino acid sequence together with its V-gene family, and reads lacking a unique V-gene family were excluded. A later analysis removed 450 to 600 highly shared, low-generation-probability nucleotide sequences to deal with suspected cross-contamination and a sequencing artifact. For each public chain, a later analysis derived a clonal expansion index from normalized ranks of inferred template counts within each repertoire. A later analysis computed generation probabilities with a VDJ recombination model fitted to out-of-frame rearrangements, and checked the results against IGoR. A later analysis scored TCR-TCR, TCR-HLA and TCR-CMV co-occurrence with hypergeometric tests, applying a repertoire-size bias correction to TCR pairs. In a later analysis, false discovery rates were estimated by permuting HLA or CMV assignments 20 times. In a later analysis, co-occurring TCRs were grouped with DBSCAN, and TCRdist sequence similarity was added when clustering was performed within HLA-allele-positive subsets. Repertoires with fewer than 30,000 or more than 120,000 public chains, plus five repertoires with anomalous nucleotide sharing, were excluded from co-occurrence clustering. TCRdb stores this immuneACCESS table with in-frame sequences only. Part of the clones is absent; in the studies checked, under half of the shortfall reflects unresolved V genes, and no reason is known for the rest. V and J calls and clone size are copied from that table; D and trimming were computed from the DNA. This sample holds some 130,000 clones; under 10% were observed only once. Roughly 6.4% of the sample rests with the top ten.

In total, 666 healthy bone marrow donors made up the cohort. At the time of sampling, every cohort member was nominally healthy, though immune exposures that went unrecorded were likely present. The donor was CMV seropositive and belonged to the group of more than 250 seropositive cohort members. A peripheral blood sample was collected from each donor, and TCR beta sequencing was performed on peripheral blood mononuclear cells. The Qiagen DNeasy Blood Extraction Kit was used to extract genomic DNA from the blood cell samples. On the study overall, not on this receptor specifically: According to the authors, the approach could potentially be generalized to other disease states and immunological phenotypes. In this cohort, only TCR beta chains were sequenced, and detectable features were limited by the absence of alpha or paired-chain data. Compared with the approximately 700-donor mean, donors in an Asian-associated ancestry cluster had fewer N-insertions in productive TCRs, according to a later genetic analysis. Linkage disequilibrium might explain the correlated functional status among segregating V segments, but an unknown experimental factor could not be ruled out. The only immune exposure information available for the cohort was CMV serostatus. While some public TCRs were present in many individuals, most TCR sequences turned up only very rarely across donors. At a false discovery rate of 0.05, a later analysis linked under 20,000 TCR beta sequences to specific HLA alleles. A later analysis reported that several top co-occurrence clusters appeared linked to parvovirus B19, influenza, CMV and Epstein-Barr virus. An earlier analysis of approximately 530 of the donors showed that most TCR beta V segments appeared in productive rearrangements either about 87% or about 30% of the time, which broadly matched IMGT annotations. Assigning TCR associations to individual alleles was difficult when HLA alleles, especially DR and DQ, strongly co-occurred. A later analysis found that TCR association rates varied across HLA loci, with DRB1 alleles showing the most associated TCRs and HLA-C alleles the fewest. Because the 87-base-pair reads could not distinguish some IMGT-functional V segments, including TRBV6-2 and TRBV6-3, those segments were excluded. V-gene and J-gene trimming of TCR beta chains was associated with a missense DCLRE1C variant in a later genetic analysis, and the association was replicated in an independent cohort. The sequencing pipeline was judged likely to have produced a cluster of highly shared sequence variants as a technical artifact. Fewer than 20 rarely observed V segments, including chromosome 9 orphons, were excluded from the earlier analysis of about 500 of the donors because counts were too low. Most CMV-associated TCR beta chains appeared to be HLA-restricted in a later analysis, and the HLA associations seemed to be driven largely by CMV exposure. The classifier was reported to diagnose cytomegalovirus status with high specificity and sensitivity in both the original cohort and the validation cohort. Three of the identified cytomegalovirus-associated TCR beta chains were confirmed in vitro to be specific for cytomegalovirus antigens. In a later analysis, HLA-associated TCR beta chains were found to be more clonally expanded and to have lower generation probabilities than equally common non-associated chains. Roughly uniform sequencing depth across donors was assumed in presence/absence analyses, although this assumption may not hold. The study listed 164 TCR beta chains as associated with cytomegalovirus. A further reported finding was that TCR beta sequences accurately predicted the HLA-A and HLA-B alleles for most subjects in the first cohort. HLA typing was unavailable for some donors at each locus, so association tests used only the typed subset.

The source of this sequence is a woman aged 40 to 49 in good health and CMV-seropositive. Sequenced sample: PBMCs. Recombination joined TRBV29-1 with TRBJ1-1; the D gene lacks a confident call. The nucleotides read TGCAGCGCATCAGAGAACACTGAAGCTTTCTTT. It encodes CSASENTEAFF.